These 12 T cell receptor beta chains originate from one sample sequenced in a study of T cell responses to AZD1222 COVID-19 vaccine. TCRdb's table, derived via immunoSEQ multiplex PCR, lists solely in-frame clones and lacks some. Among 95,000 to 110,000 clones listed, roughly 91% were seen once. The input for sequencing was peripheral blood, taken on day 0 of AZD1222 vaccination. The receptors were gathered from an adult in good health.

This clone was detected only a few times. The V and J genes are TRBV27 and TRBJ2-2; 11 bases agree with TRBD2. The CDR3 sequence is 16 residues long. Germline CDR1 is MNHEY and CDR2 is SMNVEV (reference sequence). The J segment lost 5 bases and the V segment lost 8 bases, leaving 10 bases of the junction unmatched. Here the CDR3 reads CASLGTSGAGTGELFF. The CDR3, as DNA: TGTGCCAGCCTCGGGACTAGCGGAGCCGGAACCGGGGAGCTGTTTTTT.

This chain uses TRBV11-2 with TRBJ1-2; D is unresolved. V gave up 5 bases and J gave up 10 bases, with 2 bases separating them. This CDR3 has 8 residues. Germline loops: CDR1 SGHAT, CDR2 FQNNGV. CDR3 DNA sequence: TGTGCCAGCAGCCCCTACACCTTC. Translation gives CASSPYTF. Full variable domain (rest looked up from reference TRBV11-2 and TRBJ1-2): EAGVAQSPRYKIIEKRQSVAFWCNPISGHATLYWYQQILGQGPKLLIQFQNNGVVDDSQLPKDRFSAERLKGVDSTLKIQPAKLEDSAVYLCASSPYTFGSGTRLTVV.

A single count supports this clone. The chain joins TRBV6-2 or TRBV6-3 to TRBJ1-2, with TRBD1 identical over 8 bases. Per the germline V gene, CDR1 is MNHEY and CDR2 is SVGEGT. J lost 5 bases, V lost 4 bases, and 15 bases had no gene match. This CDR3 has 17 residues. The CDR3 loop reads CASSSRTGFFFAYGYTF. CDR3 bases: TGTGCCAGCAGTTCAAGGACAGGGTTTTTTTTCGCTTATGGCTACACCTTC.

The V call is TRBV3-1 (or the pseudogene TRBV3-2), the J call TRBJ2-1; TRBD2 might be the D (6 bases). Trimming took off 4 bases at V and 8 bases at J, with 15 bases between the two ends. The CDR3 spans 14 residues. CDR1 is LGHDT and CDR2 is YNNKEL in the germline V gene (reference sequence). The CDR3 DNA sequence: TGTGCCAGCAGCCTCCCAGGGTGGGGGGATGAGCAGTTCTTC. Encoded protein: CASSLPGWGDEQFF.

The V gene is TRBV19, the J gene TRBJ2-7; possible D gene TRBD1, 6 bases. Germline CDR1 LNHDA, CDR2 SQIVND (reference sequence). V was shortened by 0 bases and J by 7 bases, with 13 bases between the two germline ends. CDR3 size: 14 residues. Here the CDR3 DNA reads TGTGCCAGTAGTATAGAAGGACAGTTTGGTGAGCAGTACTTC. The encoded protein is CASSIEGQFGEQYF.

This rearrangement joins TRBV6-4 to TRBJ2-7, with D unclear. V lost 3 bases to trimming and J lost 4 bases, with 4 bases between them. The CDR3 consists of 11 residues. The germline V gene has CDR1 MRHNA and CDR2 SNTAGT. The CDR3 nucleotides are TGTGCCAGCAGTGATTTTTACGAGCAGTACTTC. Amino acid sequence: CASSDFYEQYF.

The rearrangement joins TRBV19 to TRBJ1-1; 12 bases are a match to TRBD1. The CDR3 sequence is 15 residues long. The V and J ends lost 8 bases and 4 bases, in that order; junction bases with no gene match: 8. CDR1 and CDR2 from the germline V gene are LNHDA and SQIVND (reference sequence). This chain's CDR3 is CASWDRGRVGTEAFF. CDR3 DNA sequence: TGTGCCAGTTGGGACAGGGGGCGAGTGGGCACTGAAGCTTTCTTT.

This rearrangement joins TRBV18 to TRBJ2-2; the D gene is possibly TRBD2 (5 bases). Per germline, CDR1 KGHSH and CDR2 LQKENI. The CDR3 runs 14 residues. The germline V and J ends were trimmed by 5 bases and 3 bases, with 10 bases remaining between them. The CDR3 DNA sequence: TGTGCCAGCTCAGTGGTCGGGGACACCGGGGAGCTGTTTTTT. Translated: CASSVVGDTGELFF.

This sequence joins TRBV7-3 and TRBJ2-3; D unresolved. Germline V gives CDR1 SGHTA, CDR2 FQGTGA. Trimming took off 2 bases at V and 6 bases at J, with 9 bases between the two ends. This CDR3 is built from 13 residues. This chain's CDR3 is CASSLRGSDTQYF. In nucleotides, the CDR3 is TGTGCCAGCAGCTTACGAGGTAGCGATACGCAGTATTTT.

This clone has only a few counts. The chain carries TRBV12-5 and TRBJ2-3; no definite D call. This CDR3 comprises 15 residues. V was clipped by 0 bases and J by 2 bases, with 9 bases between them. Looked up from germline, CDR1 is LGHNT and CDR2 is FRNRAP. The CDR3 nucleotides read TGTGCTAGTGGTTTGGTACAAGGGAACACAGATACGCAGTATTTT. It codes for CASGLVQGNTDTQYF.

This chain uses TRBV7-2 with TRBJ1-2; 10 nucleotides agree with TRBD1. Per the germline V gene, CDR1 is SGHTA and CDR2 is FQGNSA. CDR3 size: 13 residues. V dropped 5 bases and J dropped 7; count of bases not matched to a gene: 4. CDR3 coding DNA: TGTGCCAGCAGCCCGACAGGGGGCATTGGCTACACCTTC. Amino acids: CASSPTGGIGYTF.

V usage is TRBV5-5 and J usage is TRBJ1-4; TRBD1 aligns across 11 bases. J lost 7 bases, V lost 2 bases, and 4 bases had no gene match. Germline V gene data show CDR1 as SGHKS and CDR2 as YYEKEE (reference sequence). The CDR3 sequence is 15 residues long. Here the CDR3 DNA reads TGTGCCAGCAGCTTTGATGGGACAGGGGGTGAAAAACTGTTTTTT. Translation: CASSFDGTGGEKLFF.